This T cell receptor (beta chain) was retrieved from a study of T cell responses to AZD1222 COVID-19 vaccine. Sequencing was performed with immunoSEQ multiplex PCR; in TCRdb, only in-frame clones are kept and a portion is missing. The table has 97,000 or so clones, roughly 92% seen once. Study-wide points: It should be noted that donors were predominantly white British and more often female, and clonal diversity was possibly underestimated. Regions left unmutated in variants are reportedly the target of nearly half of spike-specific TCRs.

A note on this clone: The antigen remains undetermined.

The TCR originated in an adult who received the AZD1222 COVID-19 vaccine. The sample in question was peripheral blood, obtained 28 days after the second AZD1222 dose.

The CDR3 is CARSLTSGSSYNEQFF. For the CDR3, the DNA is TGTGCCAGAAGCTTGACTAGCGGGAGCTCCTACAATGAGCAGTTCTTC. This chain uses TRBV5-3 with TRBJ2-1; TRBD2 matches 11 bases. TRBV5-3 is identified as an open reading frame with a role that is uncertain. V lost 1 base, J lost 0 bases, and 0 bases stayed unmatched. The CDR3 consists of 16 residues.